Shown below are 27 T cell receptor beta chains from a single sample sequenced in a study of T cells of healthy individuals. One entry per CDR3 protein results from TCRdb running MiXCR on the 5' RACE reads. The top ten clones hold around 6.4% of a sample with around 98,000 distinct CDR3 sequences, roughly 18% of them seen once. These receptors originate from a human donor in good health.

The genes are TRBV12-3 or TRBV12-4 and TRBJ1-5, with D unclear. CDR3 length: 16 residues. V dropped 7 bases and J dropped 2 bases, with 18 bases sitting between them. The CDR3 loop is CASKKEGEIGNQPQHF. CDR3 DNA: TGTGCCAGCAAAAAGGAGGGAGAAATAGGCAATCAGCCCCAGCATTTT.

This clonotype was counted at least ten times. CDR3 region: CASSSTIGYQPQHF. The CDR3 DNA sequence: TGTGCCAGCAGCTCTACTATCGGGTATCAGCCCCAGCATTTT. V and J are TRBV4-2 and TRBJ1-5; D gene uncertain. Trimming left V 5 bases short and J 5 bases short, with 13 bases between. Germline V gives CDR1 LGHNA, CDR2 YNFKEQ. The CDR3 has 14 amino acids.

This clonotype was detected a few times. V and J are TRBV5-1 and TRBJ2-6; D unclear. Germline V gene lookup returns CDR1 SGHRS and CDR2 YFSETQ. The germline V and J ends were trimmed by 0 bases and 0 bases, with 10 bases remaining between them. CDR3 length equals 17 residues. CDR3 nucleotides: TGCGCCAGCAGCTTGGGGCAGGCCTTCTCTGGGGCCAACGTCCTGACTTTC. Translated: CASSLGQAFSGANVLTF.

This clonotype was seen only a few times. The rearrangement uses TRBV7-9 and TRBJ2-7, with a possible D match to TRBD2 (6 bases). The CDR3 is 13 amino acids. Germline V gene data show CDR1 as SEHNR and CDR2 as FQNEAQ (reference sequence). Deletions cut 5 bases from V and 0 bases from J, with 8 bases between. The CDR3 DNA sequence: TGTGCCAGCAGCGCCGGGAGCTCCTACGAGCAGTACTTC. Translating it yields CASSAGSSYEQYF.

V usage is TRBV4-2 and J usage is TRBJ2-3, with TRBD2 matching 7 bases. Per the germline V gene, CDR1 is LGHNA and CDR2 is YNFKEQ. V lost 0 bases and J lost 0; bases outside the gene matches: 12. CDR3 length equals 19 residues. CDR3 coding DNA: TGTGCCAGCAGCCAAGATGAGGGGCGGGCTAGCGGTAGCACAGATACGCAGTATTTT. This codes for CASSQDEGRASGSTDTQYF.

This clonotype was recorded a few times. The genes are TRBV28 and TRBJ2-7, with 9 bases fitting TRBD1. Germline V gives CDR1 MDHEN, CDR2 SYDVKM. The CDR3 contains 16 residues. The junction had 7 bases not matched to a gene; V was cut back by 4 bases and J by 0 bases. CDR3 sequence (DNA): TGTGCCAGCAGTTCCCCGGGACAGGGACCCTCCTACGAGCAGTACTTC. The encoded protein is CASSSPGQGPSYEQYF.

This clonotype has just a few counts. CDR3 residues: CASSQDLGETGNTIYF. CDR3 DNA sequence: TGCGCCAGCAGCCAAGATTTGGGGGAAACTGGAAACACCATATATTTT. J is TRBJ1-3 and V is TRBV4-1; maybe TRBD1 (5 bases). This CDR3 has 16 residues. The germline CDR1 and CDR2 sequences are MGHRA and YSYEKL. With 0 bases removed from V and 2 bases from J, the gap between germline ends came to 11 bases.

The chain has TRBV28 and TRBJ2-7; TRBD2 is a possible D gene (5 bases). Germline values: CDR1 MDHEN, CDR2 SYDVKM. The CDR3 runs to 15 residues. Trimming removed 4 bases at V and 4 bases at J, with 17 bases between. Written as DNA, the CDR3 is TGTGCCAGCAGTTCCCCTCTGCGGGTGGGATACGAGCAGTACTTC. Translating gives CASSSPLRVGYEQYF.

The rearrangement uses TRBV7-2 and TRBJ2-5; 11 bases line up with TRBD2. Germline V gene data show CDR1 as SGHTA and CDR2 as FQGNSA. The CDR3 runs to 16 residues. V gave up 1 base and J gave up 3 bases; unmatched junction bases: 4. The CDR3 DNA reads TGTGCCAGCAGCTTAGTATTAGCGGGGGGGGAAGAGACCCAGTACTTC. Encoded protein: CASSLVLAGGEETQYF. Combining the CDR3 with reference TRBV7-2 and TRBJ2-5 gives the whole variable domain GAGVSQSPSNKVTEKGKDVELRCDPISGHTALYWYRQSLGQGLEFLIYFQGNSAPDKSGLPSDRFSAERTGGSVSTLTIQRTQQEDSAVYLCASSLVLAGGEETQYFGPGTRLLVL.

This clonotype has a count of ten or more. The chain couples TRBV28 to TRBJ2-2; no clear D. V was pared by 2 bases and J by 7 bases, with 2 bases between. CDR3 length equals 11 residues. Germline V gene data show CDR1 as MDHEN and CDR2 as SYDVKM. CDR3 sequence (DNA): TGTGCCAGCAGTTTAAGCGGGGAGCTGTTTTTT. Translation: CASSLSGELFF.

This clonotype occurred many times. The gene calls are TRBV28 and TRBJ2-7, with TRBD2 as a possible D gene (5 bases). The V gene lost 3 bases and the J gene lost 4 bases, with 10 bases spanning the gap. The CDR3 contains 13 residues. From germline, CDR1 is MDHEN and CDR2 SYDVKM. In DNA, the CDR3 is TGTGCCAGCAGTTTGTCTGAGGGTTACGAGCAGTACTTC. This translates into CASSLSEGYEQYF. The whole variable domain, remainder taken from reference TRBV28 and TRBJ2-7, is DVKVTQSSRYLVKRTGEKVFLECVQDMDHENMFWYRQDPGLGLRLIYFSYDVKMKEKGDIPEGYSVSREKKERFSLILESASTNQTSMYLCASSLSEGYEQYFGPGTRLTVT.

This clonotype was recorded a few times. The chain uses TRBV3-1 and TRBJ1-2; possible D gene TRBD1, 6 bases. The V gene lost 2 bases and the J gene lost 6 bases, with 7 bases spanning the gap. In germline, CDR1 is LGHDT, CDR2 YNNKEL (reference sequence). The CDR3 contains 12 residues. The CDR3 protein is CASSQRGNGYTF. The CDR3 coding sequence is TGTGCCAGCAGCCAAAGGGGGAATGGCTACACCTTC.

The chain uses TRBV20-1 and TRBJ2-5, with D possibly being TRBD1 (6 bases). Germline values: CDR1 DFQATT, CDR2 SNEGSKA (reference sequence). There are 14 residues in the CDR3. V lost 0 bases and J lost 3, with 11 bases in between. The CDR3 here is CSARDPRGKETQYF. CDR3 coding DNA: TGCAGTGCTAGAGATCCCAGGGGAAAAGAGACCCAGTACTTC.

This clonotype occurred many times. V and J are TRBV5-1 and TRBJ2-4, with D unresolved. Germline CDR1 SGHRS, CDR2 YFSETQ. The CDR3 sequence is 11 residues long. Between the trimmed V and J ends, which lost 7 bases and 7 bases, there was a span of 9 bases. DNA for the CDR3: TGCGCCAGCGTCCCCCCCAACATTCAGTACTTC. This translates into CASVPPNIQYF.

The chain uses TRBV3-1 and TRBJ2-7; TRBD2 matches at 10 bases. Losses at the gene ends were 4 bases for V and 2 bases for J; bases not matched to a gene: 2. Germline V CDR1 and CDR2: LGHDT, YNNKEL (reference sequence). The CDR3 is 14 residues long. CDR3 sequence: CASSPGTSAYEQYF. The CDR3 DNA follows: TGTGCCAGCAGCCCCGGGACTAGCGCCTACGAGCAGTACTTC.

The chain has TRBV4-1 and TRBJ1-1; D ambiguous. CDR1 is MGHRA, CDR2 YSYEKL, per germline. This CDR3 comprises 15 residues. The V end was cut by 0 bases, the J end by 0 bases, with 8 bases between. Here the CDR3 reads CASSQDPQLNTEAFF. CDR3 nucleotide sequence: TGCGCCAGCAGCCAAGATCCCCAGTTGAACACTGAAGCTTTCTTT.

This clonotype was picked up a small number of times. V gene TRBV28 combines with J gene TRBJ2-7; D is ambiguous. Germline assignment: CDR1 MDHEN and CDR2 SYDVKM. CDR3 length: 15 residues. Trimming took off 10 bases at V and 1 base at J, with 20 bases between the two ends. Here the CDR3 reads CAINPSSLGSYEQYF. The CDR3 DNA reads TGTGCCATCAACCCAAGCTCCCTGGGGTCCTACGAGCAGTACTTC.

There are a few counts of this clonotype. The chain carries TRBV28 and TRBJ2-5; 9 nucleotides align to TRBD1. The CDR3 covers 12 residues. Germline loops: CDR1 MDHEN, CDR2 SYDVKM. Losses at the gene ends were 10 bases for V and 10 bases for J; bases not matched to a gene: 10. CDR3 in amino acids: CATTPDRGGQYF. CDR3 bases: TGTGCCACCACACCGGACAGGGGAGGCCAGTACTTC. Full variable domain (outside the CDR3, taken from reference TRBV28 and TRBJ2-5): DVKVTQSSRYLVKRTGEKVFLECVQDMDHENMFWYRQDPGLGLRLIYFSYDVKMKEKGDIPEGYSVSREKKERFSLILESASTNQTSMYLCATTPDRGGQYFGPGTRLLVL.

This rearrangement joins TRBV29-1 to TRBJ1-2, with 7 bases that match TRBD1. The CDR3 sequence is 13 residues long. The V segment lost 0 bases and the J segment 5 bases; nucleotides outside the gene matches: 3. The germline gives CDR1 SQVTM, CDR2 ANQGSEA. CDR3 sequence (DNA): TGCAGCGTTGAAGACACAGGGGTATATGGCTACACCTTC. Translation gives CSVEDTGVYGYTF.

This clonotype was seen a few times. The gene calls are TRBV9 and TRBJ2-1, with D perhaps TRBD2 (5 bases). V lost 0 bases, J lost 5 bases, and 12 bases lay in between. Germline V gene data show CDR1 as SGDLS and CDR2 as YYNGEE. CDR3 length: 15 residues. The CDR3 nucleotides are TGTGCCAGCAGCGTAGCTGCGGGTCTTAACAATGAGCAGTTCTTC. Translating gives CASSVAAGLNNEQFF.

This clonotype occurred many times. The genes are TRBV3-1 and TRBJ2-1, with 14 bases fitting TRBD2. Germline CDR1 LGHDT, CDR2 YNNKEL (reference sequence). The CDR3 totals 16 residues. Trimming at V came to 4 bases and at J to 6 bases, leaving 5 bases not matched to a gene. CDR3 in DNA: TGTGCCAGCAGCCCGTGGGGGACTAGCGGGGGCAATGAGCAGTTCTTC. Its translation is CASSPWGTSGGNEQFF.

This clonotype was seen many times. CDR3 DNA sequence: TGTGCCAGCAGCCCAGGGGGCTCAGGAAACACCATATATTTT. Translation gives CASSPGGSGNTIYF. This chain connects TRBV7-8 to TRBJ1-3, with 8 bases that match TRBD1. The CDR3 loop spans 14 amino acids. CDR1 SGHVS and CDR2 FQNEAQ come from the germline V gene. V was pared by 5 bases and J by 4 bases, with 4 bases of the junction left unmatched.

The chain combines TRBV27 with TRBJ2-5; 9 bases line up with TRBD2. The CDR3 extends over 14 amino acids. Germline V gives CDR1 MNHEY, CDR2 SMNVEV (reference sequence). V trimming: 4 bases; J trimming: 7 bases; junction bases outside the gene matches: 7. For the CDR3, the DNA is TGTGCCAGCAGTTCTAGCGGGGCTTTTGGGACCCAGTACTTC. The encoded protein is CASSSSGAFGTQYF.

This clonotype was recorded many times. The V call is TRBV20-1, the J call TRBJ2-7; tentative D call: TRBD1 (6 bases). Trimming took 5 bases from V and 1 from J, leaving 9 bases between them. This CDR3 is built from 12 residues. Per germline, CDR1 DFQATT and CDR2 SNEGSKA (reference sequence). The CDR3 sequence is CSAHRVSYEQYF. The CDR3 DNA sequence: TGCAGTGCTCACAGGGTTTCCTACGAGCAGTACTTC.

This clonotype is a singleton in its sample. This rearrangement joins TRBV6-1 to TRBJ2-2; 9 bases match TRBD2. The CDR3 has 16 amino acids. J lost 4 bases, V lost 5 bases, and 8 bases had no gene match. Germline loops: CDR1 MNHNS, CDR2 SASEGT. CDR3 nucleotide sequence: TGTGCCAGCAGTTTATGGCGGGGGGGCCGCACCGGGGAGCTGTTTTTT. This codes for CASSLWRGGRTGELFF.

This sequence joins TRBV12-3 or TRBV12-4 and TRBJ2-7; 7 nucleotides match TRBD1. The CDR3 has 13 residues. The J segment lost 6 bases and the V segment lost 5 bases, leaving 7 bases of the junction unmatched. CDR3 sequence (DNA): TGTGCCAGCAGTAGAATACAGGGGTTCGAGCAGTACTTC. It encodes CASSRIQGFEQYF.

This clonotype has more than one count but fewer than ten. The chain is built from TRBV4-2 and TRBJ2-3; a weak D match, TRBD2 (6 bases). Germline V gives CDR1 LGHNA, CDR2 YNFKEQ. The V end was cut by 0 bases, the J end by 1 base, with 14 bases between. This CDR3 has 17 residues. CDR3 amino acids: CASSQEWRGEGTDTQYF. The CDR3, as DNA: TGTGCCAGCAGCCAAGAATGGCGGGGAGAGGGCACAGATACGCAGTATTTT.